This T cell receptor (beta chain) was sequenced during a study of T cell clonotyping in hematopoietic cell transplantation. General study results and limits: Recipient TCR diversity dropped after transplant; expanded clonotypes rose from day 30 to 180. CD4 and CD8 repertoire contributions could not be separated without sorting.

Here immunoSEQ multiplex PCR was the method, and the copy in TCRdb shows in-frame clones only, minus some. The table shows approximately 10,000 clones, with approximately 46% occurring only once. Trimming removed 3 bases at V and 3 bases at J, with 11 bases between. Germline CDR1 is MDHEN and CDR2 is SYDVKM. This CDR3 contains 15 residues. A word on this clone: What it binds is unknown.

Samples: about 28 days before transplant, then days 30, 100 and 180 after. This clonotype originated in a male patient aged 45-60 years who had an allogeneic stem cell transplant from an unrelated donor, so the T cells may come from the graft donor. Some clones in this sample may be carry-over from other donors' samples. Sequencing was performed on PBMCs, taken 30 days after allogeneic stem cell transplant. The chain uses TRBV28 and TRBJ2-2; D perhaps matches TRBD1 (7 bases). As DNA, the CDR3 is TGTGCCAGCAGTTTCGACAGGGAGGACACCGGGGAGCTGTTTTTT. Amino acids: CASSFDREDTGELFF.